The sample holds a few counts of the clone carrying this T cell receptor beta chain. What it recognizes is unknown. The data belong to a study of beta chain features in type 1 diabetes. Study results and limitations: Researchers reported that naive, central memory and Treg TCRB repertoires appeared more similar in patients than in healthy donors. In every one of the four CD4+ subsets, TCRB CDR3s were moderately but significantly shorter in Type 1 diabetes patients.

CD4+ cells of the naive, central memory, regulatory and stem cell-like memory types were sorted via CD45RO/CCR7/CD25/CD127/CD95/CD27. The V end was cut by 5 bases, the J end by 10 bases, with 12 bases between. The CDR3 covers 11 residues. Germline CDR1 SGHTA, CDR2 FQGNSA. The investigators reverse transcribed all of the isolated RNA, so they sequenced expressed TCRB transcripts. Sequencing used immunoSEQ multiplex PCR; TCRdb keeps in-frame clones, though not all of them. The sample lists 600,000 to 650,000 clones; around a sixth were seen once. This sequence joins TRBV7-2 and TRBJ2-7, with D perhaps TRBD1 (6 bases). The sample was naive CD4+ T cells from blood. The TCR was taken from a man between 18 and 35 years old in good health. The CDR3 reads CASSPGATQYF. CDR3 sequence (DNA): TGTGCCAGCAGCCCAGGGGCTACACAGTACTTC.